One and the same sample provided the 23 T cell receptor beta chains below, sequenced in a study of vaccination and CD4 T cells after COVID-19. CD4+ T cells that had been cultured provided DNA sequenced with the Oncomine TCR Beta short-read assay. The authors extracted genomic DNA from cultured CD4+ T cells. MiXCR was run by TCRdb on the PCR reads, yielding one entry per CDR3 protein. The sample lists 10,000 or so distinct CDR3 sequences; over 30% were seen once. Treatment noted: approximately nine-day PBMC culture with coronavirus spike peptide pools or control peptides (ViraFEST assay). An unexposed donor provided the CD4+ T cells, which were collected before the COVID-19 pandemic (2011-2018). Their recognized antigens are unknown. The sequenced material came from CD4+ T cells from blood, cultured in vitro. The receptor source for this set is a human donor in good health.

The chain is built from TRBV7-3 and TRBJ2-5; 9 bases align to TRBD1. Trimming at V came to 4 bases and at J to 9 bases, leaving 12 bases not matched to a gene. Germline V gene sequence: CDR1 SGHTA, CDR2 FQGTGA. CDR3 size: 15 residues. The CDR3 region is CASSSKGDRGEAQYF. DNA for the CDR3: TGTGCCAGCAGCTCTAAAGGTGACAGGGGGGAGGCCCAGTACTTC.

The chain employs TRBV19 and TRBJ1-1; 8 bases line up with TRBD1. Germline CDR1 and CDR2: LNHDA and SQIVND (reference sequence). This CDR3 region has 14 residues. The V gene end was trimmed by 4 bases and the J gene end by 5 bases; junction bases not matched to a gene: 6. This CDR3 reads CASSRTGSGTEAFF. DNA of the CDR3: TGTGCCAGTAGTAGGACAGGGTCGGGGACTGAAGCTTTCTTT.

The V and J genes are TRBV6-1 and TRBJ1-4; TRBD1 is a possible D gene (6 bases). This CDR3 is 14 amino acids long. Germline V lookup: CDR1 MNHNS, CDR2 SASEGT. V dropped 8 bases and J dropped 7 bases, with 17 bases sitting between them. CDR3 region: CASAQQGNGEKLFF. CDR3 bases: TGTGCCAGCGCGCAACAGGGTAATGGTGAAAAACTGTTTTTT.

The chain uses TRBV7-2 and TRBJ2-2; 8 nucleotides match TRBD1. The V and J ends lost 4 bases and 1 base, in that order; junction bases with no gene match: 2. Germline V gene data show CDR1 as SGHTA and CDR2 as FQGNSA. CDR3 length: 15 residues. The CDR3 is CASSSDRGNTGELFF. In DNA, the CDR3 is TGTGCCAGCAGCTCCGACAGGGGGAACACCGGGGAGCTGTTTTTT.

This clonotype was seen a few times. J is TRBJ2-1 and V is TRBV24-1; unclear D gene. Per the germline V gene, CDR1 is KGHDR and CDR2 is SFDVKD. The length of the CDR3 is 14 residues. V was trimmed by 4 bases and J by 5 bases, leaving 11 bases between them. CDR3 nucleotides: TGTGCCACCAGTGACACTGGCTACAACAATGAGCAGTTCTTC. Encoded protein: CATSDTGYNNEQFF.

This clonotype occurred a few times. This sequence joins TRBV20-1 and TRBJ2-7; 16 bases line up with TRBD2. The CDR3 contains 20 residues. Germline-derived CDR1 and CDR2 are DFQATT and SNEGSKA (reference sequence). J was trimmed by 2 bases and V by 3 bases; bases with no gene match: 16. This CDR3 is CSASLMGTSGRALSPYEQYF. The CDR3 bases are TGCAGTGCTAGCCTGATGGGGACTAGCGGGAGGGCCCTAAGCCCCTACGAGCAGTACTTC.

The chain employs TRBV20-1 and TRBJ1-1; D might be TRBD1 (6 bases). CDR1 is DFQATT, CDR2 SNEGSKA, per germline (reference sequence). This CDR3 contains 15 residues. V was clipped by 2 bases and J by 6 bases, with 19 bases between them. CDR3 in amino acids: CSARSMGARGSEAFF. CDR3 bases: TGCAGTGCTAGATCCATGGGGGCGCGAGGCTCTGAAGCTTTCTTT.

Only a few counts were recorded for this clonotype. V usage is TRBV5-4 and J usage is TRBJ1-2; the D gene is possibly TRBD1 (6 bases). Germline V gene data show CDR1 as SGHNT and CDR2 as YYREEE (reference sequence). CDR3 size: 14 residues. Trimming removed 0 bases from V and 5 bases from J, with 11 bases in between. CDR3 sequence (DNA): TGTGCCAGCAGCTTGGCAGGGGATTTTTATGGCTACACCTTC. Translating it yields CASSLAGDFYGYTF.

This chain links TRBV11-3 with TRBJ2-3; D may be TRBD2 (6 bases). Germline V lookup: CDR1 SGHNT, CDR2 YENEEA. Trimming took off 4 bases at V and 6 bases at J, with 8 bases between the two ends. The CDR3 totals 12 residues. CDR3 nucleotides: TGTGCCAGCAGCTCCCGGGAGGATACGCAGTATTTT. Translation gives CASSSREDTQYF.

The genes are TRBV28 and TRBJ1-3; possibly TRBD1 for D (5 bases). Trimming left V 3 bases short and J 2 bases short, with 8 bases between. In germline, CDR1 is MDHEN, CDR2 SYDVKM. The CDR3 covers 14 residues. This CDR3 is CASSLGGAGNTIYF. The CDR3 nucleotides read TGTGCCAGCAGTTTGGGAGGGGCTGGAAACACCATATATTTT.

This clonotype was picked up a small number of times. The V and J genes are TRBV20-1 and TRBJ2-2; the D is unclear. V lost 2 bases and J 6 bases, leaving 4 bases between the germline ends. The length of the CDR3 is 11 residues. The germline V gene encodes CDR1 DFQATT and CDR2 SNEGSKA (reference sequence). As DNA, the CDR3 is TGCAGTGCTAGATCACCCGGGGAGCTGTTTTTT. Its protein product is CSARSPGELFF.

J is TRBJ2-3 and V is TRBV4-1, with 12 bases lining up with TRBD2. CDR3 length equals 18 residues. CDR1 and CDR2 from the germline V gene are MGHRA and YSYEKL. Trimming removed 1 base from V and 3 bases from J; junction bases left unmatched: 8. CDR3 region: CASSQGLAGVGSTDTQYF. The CDR3, as DNA: TGCGCCAGCAGCCAAGGACTAGCGGGAGTCGGTAGTACAGATACGCAGTATTTT.

The V and J genes are TRBV12-3 or TRBV12-4 and TRBJ2-3; 8 positions agree with TRBD1. The CDR3 is 15 residues long. J gave up 3 bases and V 7 bases, and 9 bases lay outside the gene matches. The CDR3 DNA sequence: TGTGCCAGCAAGCCAGGGGGCGCGAGGACAGATACGCAGTATTTT. Its protein is CASKPGGARTDTQYF.

This sequence joins TRBV30 and TRBJ1-5; no definite D call. The germline V gene encodes CDR1 GTSNPN and CDR2 SVGIG (reference sequence). V lost 0 bases to trimming and J lost 3 bases, with 6 bases between them. There are 13 residues in the CDR3. This chain's CDR3 is CAWSVRTNQPQHF. The CDR3 region has the DNA TGTGCCTGGAGTGTCAGGACCAATCAGCCCCAGCATTTT.

The chain couples TRBV27 to TRBJ2-5, with D perhaps TRBD1 or TRBD2 (5 bases each). CDR3 size: 15 residues. Trimming pared 0 bases from V and 7 bases from J, leaving 15 bases between. CDR1 and CDR2 (germline): MNHEY, SMNVEV (reference sequence). CDR3 residues: CASSLSNPGRATQYF. In DNA form, the CDR3 reads TGTGCCAGCAGTTTATCTAATCCAGGGAGAGCGACCCAGTACTTC.

This sequence joins TRBV10-3 and TRBJ1-1; D not resolved. This CDR3 is 14 amino acids long. Trimming removed 7 bases at V and 1 base at J, with 13 bases between. The germline gives CDR1 ENHRY, CDR2 SYGVKD. The CDR3 DNA reads TGTGCCATCAATGGAGCACCCGAGAACACTGAAGCTTTCTTT. Protein: CAINGAPENTEAFF.

This chain uses TRBV7-8 with TRBJ1-2; D remains unclear. The V gene's germline CDR1 is SGHVS and CDR2 FQNEAQ. The V end was cut by 0 bases, the J end by 3 bases, with 11 bases between. The CDR3 consists of 15 residues. The CDR3 is CASSLAGSYYYGYTF. As DNA, the CDR3 is TGTGCCAGCAGCTTAGCGGGATCCTATTACTATGGCTACACCTTC.

J is TRBJ1-5 and V is TRBV20-1, with D hard to call. The CDR3 runs to 13 residues. Looked up from germline, CDR1 is DFQATT and CDR2 is SNEGSKA (reference sequence). Between the trimmed V and J ends, which lost 5 bases and 2 bases, there was a span of 10 bases. The DNA for the CDR3 is TGCAGTGCTCGGGCCGACGGCAATCAGCCCCAGCATTTT. It translates to CSARADGNQPQHF.

By frequency in the sample, this clonotype is large. This chain uses TRBV20-1 with TRBJ2-3; a possible D gene is TRBD2 (6 bases). The length of the CDR3 is 14 residues. Germline CDR1 DFQATT, CDR2 SNEGSKA (reference sequence). V shed 6 bases and J shed 3 bases, with 16 bases lying between them. The CDR3 here is CSADGRDSTDTQYF. CDR3 DNA: TGCAGTGCCGACGGGCGGGATTCGACAGATACGCAGTATTTT.

By frequency in the sample, this clonotype is medium-sized (0.01 to 0.1%). The J gene is TRBJ1-5, the V gene TRBV20-1; D perhaps matches TRBD1 (6 bases). Germline lookup yields CDR1 DFQATT and CDR2 SNEGSKA (reference sequence). The CDR3 has 13 residues. Deletions cut 6 bases from V and 7 bases from J, with 16 bases between. CDR3 amino acids: CSAERGKGQPQHF. The CDR3 nucleotides read TGCAGTGCCGAGAGGGGGAAAGGGCAGCCCCAGCATTTT.

The chain is built from TRBV4-1 and TRBJ1-2; possible D gene TRBD1, 5 bases. Germline CDR1 MGHRA, CDR2 YSYEKL. The V and J ends lost 2 bases and 8 bases respectively, with 21 bases between them. The CDR3 is 16 amino acids. The CDR3 DNA reads TGCGCCAGCAGCCAACCCGGACGGGACCGGCGGGGCGGCTACACCTTC. Residues: CASSQPGRDRRGGYTF.

V and J are TRBV7-8 and TRBJ2-1, with 7 bases fitting TRBD2. Germline CDR1 SGHVS, CDR2 FQNEAQ. J was trimmed by 8 bases and V by 7 bases; bases with no gene match: 17. This CDR3 has 16 amino acids. The CDR3 DNA follows: TGTGCCAGCATCCCAGCGGGGAGGACGTCGATTGATGAGCAGTTCTTC. Protein sequence: CASIPAGRTSIDEQFF.

This clonotype was seen only once. V is TRBV7-2 and J is TRBJ2-1; D not resolved. The V gene lost 6 bases and the J gene lost 8 bases, with 11 bases spanning the gap. CDR3 length equals 12 residues. Germline assignment: CDR1 SGHTA and CDR2 FQGNSA. CDR3: CASSPTEYEQFF. The CDR3 coding sequence is TGTGCCAGCAGTCCGACTGAGTATGAGCAGTTCTTC.